This TCR beta chain was retrieved from a study of identical twins. Deletions cut 2 bases from V and 3 bases from J, with 14 bases between. This CDR3 has 15 residues. TCRdb called the 5' RACE reads again in MiXCR, with one record for every CDR3 protein. The table includes hundreds of thousands of distinct CDR3 sequences, more than 20% detected once. This same sample was also part of a study on T cells expressing NK-cell markers. That source notes: For about six donors, the dominant NKG2C+ clonotypes made up about 1.0-7.5% of their CD8+ T cells.

Sequenced: CD4+ T cells sorted from blood. The V gene is TRBV5-3, the J gene TRBJ1-1; weak D call: TRBD1 (5 bases). TRBV5-3 is an open reading frame, and its role is uncertain. The receptor was derived from a woman younger than 30 in good health. The CDR3 coding sequence is TGTGCCAGAAGCTTATCCCCGCGGGGCTACACTGAAGCTTTCTTT. This sequence encodes CARSLSPRGYTEAFF.